This T cell receptor (beta chain) emerged from a study of blood T cell repertoires in COVID-19. This CDR3 has 16 residues. Germline CDR1 and CDR2: LGHNA and YSLEER. J was trimmed by 6 bases and V by 0 bases; bases with no gene match: 5. In the source study's methods: Counts of nucleated cells, estimated from reference gene primer amplification, were obtained. Sequencing used immunoSEQ multiplex PCR; TCRdb keeps in-frame clones, though not all of them. That table is the source of V, J and clone size, and D and trimming were worked out from the DNA. Among about 240,000 clones listed, about nine tenths were seen once.

Sequenced material: peripheral blood. The origin of this receptor is a man aged 60 to 75 with acute or convalescent COVID-19. The rearrangement uses TRBV4-3 and TRBJ1-3, with 10 bases fitting TRBD1. The CDR3 here is CASSQDLGQGKNTIYF. In DNA form, the CDR3 reads TGCGCCAGCAGCCAAGACTTGGGACAGGGGAAAAACACCATATATTTT.